Presented here are 29 T cell receptor beta chains from one specimen sequenced in a study of blood T cells in healthy people across ages. A second PCR, run for about 6 to 12 cycles, used a sample-barcoded 5' primer plus a J-beta primer mix. TCRdb re-derived calls from the 5' RACE reads in MiXCR, one entry per CDR3 protein. The sample includes over 550,000 distinct CDR3 sequences, around 31% of them seen just once. Source material: blood. The receptors derive from an elderly woman in good health.

This clonotype was seen a handful of times. The V call is TRBV7-2, the J call TRBJ1-2; no reliable D call. CDR1 is SGHTA, CDR2 FQGNSA, per germline. Between the trimmed V and J ends, which lost 4 bases and 1 base, there was a span of 13 bases. The CDR3 sequence is 15 residues long. In DNA, the CDR3 is TGTGCCAGCAGCTCCCCCCCCGCAAGTAACTATGGCTACACCTTC. This sequence encodes CASSSPPASNYGYTF. Based on the CDR3 plus reference TRBV7-2 and TRBJ1-2, the full variable domain is GAGVSQSPSNKVTEKGKDVELRCDPISGHTALYWYRQSLGQGLEFLIYFQGNSAPDKSGLPSDRFSAERTGGSVSTLTIQRTQQEDSAVYLCASSSPPASNYGYTFGSGTRLTVV.

This clonotype was recorded a few times. The rearrangement joins TRBV5-1 to TRBJ2-1; D is unresolved. This CDR3 spans 15 amino acids. Germline V lookup: CDR1 SGHRS, CDR2 YFSETQ. The V and J ends lost 0 bases and 1 base respectively, with 8 bases between them. CDR3 in amino acids: CASSLATGSYNEQFF. CDR3 nucleotide sequence: TGCGCCAGCAGCTTGGCCACTGGGTCCTACAATGAGCAGTTCTTC.

The chain combines TRBV7-9 with TRBJ2-1, with TRBD2 matching over 8 bases. Trimming cost V 2 bases and J 4 bases; bases outside gene matches: 7. Germline CDR1 SEHNR, CDR2 FQNEAQ (reference sequence). CDR3 length: 16 residues. In DNA, the CDR3 is TGTGCCAGCAGCTTACCGAGCGGGGGACTTTACAATGAGCAGTTCTTC. Amino acids: CASSLPSGGLYNEQFF.

Turning to this clonotype: This may be a read error, as it is one base from a much larger clone. The chain couples TRBV7-9 to TRBJ2-1, with 7 bases lining up with TRBD2. The DNA end is a closer match to TRBJ2-7, so the J assignment may be wrong. The CDR3 is 17 amino acids. Germline V gives CDR1 SEHNR, CDR2 FQNEAQ (reference sequence). The CDR3 nucleotides read TGTGCCAGCAGCTATTTAGAACCTAGCGGACTAAGCAATGAGCAGTACTTC. It codes for CASSYLEPSGLSNEQYF.

This clonotype was detected a few times. The chain links TRBV29-1 to TRBJ1-1; no reliable D call. The ends were cut back, 2 bases at V and 1 base at J, with 8 bases in the middle. The V gene's germline CDR1 is SQVTM and CDR2 ANQGSEA. This CDR3 region has 13 residues. CDR3 bases: TGCAGCGTTGAAAAGGTCCGGAACACTGAAGCTTTCTTT. This gives the protein CSVEKVRNTEAFF.

This clonotype was picked up many times. The chain recombines TRBV9 with TRBJ2-7, with 9 bases aligning to TRBD1. J gave up 2 bases and V 3 bases, and 3 bases lay outside the gene matches. Germline loops: CDR1 SGDLS, CDR2 YYNGEE. The CDR3 runs to 14 residues. The CDR3 DNA sequence: TGTGCCAGCAGCGCGGGGGACAGGGCCTACGAGCAGTACTTC. Translating it yields CASSAGDRAYEQYF.

The V and J genes are TRBV20-1 and TRBJ2-3; D gene unclear. This CDR3 is built from 12 residues. The V and J ends lost 5 bases and 6 bases respectively, with 12 bases between them. The germline gives CDR1 DFQATT, CDR2 SNEGSKA (reference sequence). The CDR3 nucleotides read TGCAGTGCTGTCACCTCGCGGGATACGCAGTATTTT. As protein: CSAVTSRDTQYF.

This clonotype has a count of ten or more. The J gene is TRBJ2-1, the V gene TRBV6-2 or TRBV6-3; D is perhaps TRBD1 (5 bases). V was shortened by 5 bases and J by 3 bases, with 14 bases between the two germline ends. Germline V lookup: CDR1 MNHEY, CDR2 SVGEGT. This CDR3 region has 15 residues. Here the CDR3 DNA reads TGTGCCAGCAGTCCTCAGGGTATGGTCTACAATGAGCAGTTCTTC. Its protein is CASSPQGMVYNEQFF.

Regarding this clonotype: One base away lies a much larger clone, so this may be a sequencing read error. The chain joins TRBV12-3 or TRBV12-4 to TRBJ2-4; D gene uncertain. The tail of the sequence fits TRBJ2-7 better, so the J call may be wrong. This CDR3 is built from 14 residues. Written as DNA, the CDR3 is TGTGCCAGCAGTTTACAGCAGCCGGGCTACGAGCAGTACTTC. This translates into CASSLQQPGYEQYF.

This clonotype was picked up a small number of times. The chain recombines TRBV11-2 with TRBJ2-1; 10 positions match TRBD2. Germline V lookup: CDR1 SGHAT, CDR2 FQNNGV. The trim removed 5 bases at V and 4 bases at J, leaving 5 bases unmatched. This CDR3 comprises 15 residues. CDR3 protein: CASSKVAGGYNEQFF. The CDR3, as DNA: TGTGCCAGCAGCAAAGTAGCGGGGGGATACAATGAGCAGTTCTTC.

This clonotype was detected many times. The CDR3 DNA follows: TGTGCCAGCAGCTTATCAGCGGGGGACCCGCAGTACTTC. Its translation is CASSLSAGDPQYF. This chain connects TRBV7-2 to TRBJ2-7; TRBD2 matches at 8 bases. CDR3 length: 13 amino acids. From germline, CDR1 is SGHTA and CDR2 FQGNSA. Trimming removed 2 bases from V and 9 bases from J; junction bases left unmatched: 6.

This clonotype has ten or more counts. V gene TRBV20-1 combines with J gene TRBJ2-7; TRBD1 is a possible D gene (5 bases). The CDR3 sequence is 12 residues long. The V gene's germline CDR1 is DFQATT and CDR2 SNEGSKA (reference sequence). With 5 bases removed from V and 3 bases from J, the gap between germline ends came to 11 bases. CDR3 nucleotide sequence: TGCAGTGCTTCGACAGCCTACTACGAGCAGTACTTC. Residues: CSASTAYYEQYF.

The J gene is TRBJ2-5, the V gene TRBV7-2, with TRBD1 matching over 8 bases. The CDR3 length is 12 residues. From germline, CDR1 is SGHTA and CDR2 FQGNSA. After removal of 5 bases from V and 13 bases from J, the junction contained 9 bases not matched to a gene. The CDR3 loop reads CASSEQGAERYF. CDR3 DNA sequence: TGTGCCAGCAGCGAGCAGGGGGCAGAGCGGTACTTC.

This clonotype occurred many times. The chain combines TRBV9 with TRBJ1-2; D is possibly TRBD1 (5 bases). Germline V gives CDR1 SGDLS, CDR2 YYNGEE. This CDR3 is 15 amino acids long. The V end was cut by 3 bases, the J end by 4 bases, with 16 bases between. In DNA, the CDR3 is TGTGCCAGCAGCGCGTCGACAGCTAAGACCTATGGCTACACCTTC. It yields the protein CASSASTAKTYGYTF.

This clonotype was seen many times. The chain carries TRBV20-1 and TRBJ1-5; D unclear. CDR1 is DFQATT, CDR2 SNEGSKA, per germline (reference sequence). V lost 1 base and J lost 5, with 6 bases in between. This CDR3 is built from 12 residues. CDR3 protein: CSARVLDQPQHF. The CDR3 nucleotides read TGCAGTGCTAGAGTTTTGGATCAGCCCCAGCATTTT.

This clonotype was picked up a small number of times. This chain uses TRBV20-1 with TRBJ1-1; the D is unclear. With 1 base removed from V and 3 bases from J, the gap between germline ends came to 12 bases. Germline V CDR1 and CDR2: DFQATT, SNEGSKA (reference sequence). This CDR3 has 14 residues. CDR3 nucleotide sequence: TGCAGTGCTAGAGTAGGAGGATGGGACACTGAAGCTTTCTTT. Amino acids: CSARVGGWDTEAFF.

On this clonotype: A read error is possible here, since a much larger clone lies one base away. This chain connects TRBV10-3 to TRBJ1-6, with 7 bases identical to TRBD1. This CDR3 contains 15 residues. Germline V gene lookup returns CDR1 ENHRY and CDR2 SYGVKD. The CDR3 coding sequence is TGTGCCATCAGTGACGACCAGGGGGAAAATTCACCCCCCCACTTT. Its translation is CAISDDQGENSPPHF.

Concerning this clonotype itself: Because it lacks the conserved phenylalanine or tryptophan at the end, this CDR3 is likely a read error. This chain links TRBV3-1 with TRBJ1-5; tentatively, D is TRBD1 (5 bases). Germline CDR1 LGHDT, CDR2 YNNKEL (reference sequence). This CDR3 has 15 residues. V was pared by 1 base and J by 3 bases, with 10 bases between. The DNA of the CDR3 is TGTGCCAGCAGCCAAGGCGGGGGATACAATCAGCCCCAGCATGTT. Amino acids: CASSQGGGYNQPQHV.

This clonotype was counted once. This may stem from a read error, because a much larger clone lies one nucleotide away. The chain couples TRBV4-3 to TRBJ2-3, with 7 bases that match TRBD2. The CDR3 has 15 amino acids. The trim removed 3 bases at V and 3 bases at J, leaving 6 bases unmatched. Germline CDR1 LGHNA, CDR2 YSLEER. The CDR3 coding sequence is TGCGCCAGCAGCCATAGACTAGCAACGACAGATACGCAGTATTTT. Encoded protein: CASSHRLATTDTQYF.

This clonotype came up many times. The CDR3: CASSPIPDYEQYF. Here the CDR3 DNA reads TGTGCCAGCAGCCCCATACCTGACTACGAGCAGTACTTC. The chain employs TRBV3-1 and TRBJ2-7; D remains ambiguous. Trimming took 4 bases from V and 3 from J, leaving 10 bases between them. Per the germline V gene, CDR1 is LGHDT and CDR2 is YNNKEL (reference sequence). The CDR3 covers 13 residues.

The chain carries TRBV10-3 and TRBJ2-5, with 13 bases identical to TRBD2. The J call is doubtful: the DNA matches TRBJ2-7 better. The CDR3 is 18 residues long. The germline gives CDR1 ENHRY, CDR2 SYGVKD. CDR3 region: CAIAVPGTSGTLSYEQYF. In DNA, the CDR3 is TGTGCCATCGCGGTTCCAGGGACTAGCGGGACCCTTTCCTACGAGCAGTACTTC.

This clonotype was seen at least ten times. This chain joins TRBV12-3 or TRBV12-4 and TRBJ2-7, with D perhaps matching TRBD1 or TRBD2 (5 bases each). This CDR3 is built from 13 residues. V gave up 8 bases and J gave up 3 bases, with 14 bases separating them. The CDR3 coding sequence is TGTGCCAGCGCCCTTCGGGGCAGCTACGAGCAGTACTTC. This gives the protein CASALRGSYEQYF.

This clonotype was found a few times. J is TRBJ2-2 and V is TRBV7-2; no clear D gene. Between the trimmed V and J ends, which lost 4 bases and 4 bases, there was a span of 4 bases. Germline values: CDR1 SGHTA, CDR2 FQGNSA. The CDR3 runs 12 residues. For the CDR3, the DNA is TGTGCCAGCAGCTCACGCACCGGGGAGCTGTTTTTT. Translated, it gives CASSSRTGELFF.

The sample holds a few counts of this clonotype. The junction shows a germline mismatch at one end, possibly a read error. The CDR3 loop reads CASGLDGIGELFF. For the CDR3, the DNA is TGTGCCAGCGGCTTAGACGGGATCGGGGAGCTGTTTTTT. The rearrangement uses TRBV11-2 and TRBJ2-2; perhaps TRBD2 as D (5 bases). Germline values: CDR1 SGHAT, CDR2 FQNNGV. The CDR3 is 13 amino acids.

This clonotype was detected ten times or more. The CDR3 DNA is TGTGCCAGCAGCTCCTCGAGGAGCGGGGGGCAGTCCCCTATGGAGCAGTACTTC. Its protein is CASSSSRSGGQSPMEQYF. This rearrangement joins TRBV7-9 to TRBJ2-7, with TRBD2 matching 9 bases. This CDR3 contains 18 residues. CDR1 and CDR2 from the germline V gene are SEHNR and FQNEAQ (reference sequence). V trimming: 4 bases; J trimming: 7 bases; junction bases outside the gene matches: 20.

In this sample, this clonotype turned up once. The genes are TRBV7-9 and TRBJ1-2; D call uncertain. Germline V CDR1 and CDR2: SEHNR, FQNEAQ (reference sequence). This CDR3 comprises 15 residues. The ends were cut back, 8 bases at V and 0 bases at J, with 16 bases in the middle. This CDR3 reads CASSAPDWANYGYTF. The CDR3 nucleotides read TGTGCCAGCTCTGCCCCGGACTGGGCTAACTATGGCTACACCTTC.

The V and J genes are TRBV12-3 or TRBV12-4 and TRBJ2-1, with D perhaps matching TRBD1 or TRBD2 (5 bases each). V lost 5 bases and J 5 bases, leaving 10 bases between the germline ends. This CDR3 comprises 13 residues. CDR3 nucleotide sequence: TGTGCCAGCAGTAGGGACGGAAACAATGAGCAGTTCTTC. It encodes CASSRDGNNEQFF.

The chain employs TRBV11-2 and TRBJ1-1, with D possibly matching TRBD1 (5 bases). Germline CDR1 and CDR2: SGHAT and FQNNGV. This CDR3 contains 16 residues. V lost 11 bases, J lost 0 bases, and 22 bases lay in between. The CDR3 nucleotides are TGTGCCCGCTGCCCGGGAGCAGGGACCTTGAACACTGAAGCTTTCTTT. It is translated as CARCPGAGTLNTEAFF.

Worth noting for this clonotype: At one end the junction does not follow the germline gene, possibly because of a read error. The chain is built from TRBV20-1 and TRBJ1-5; D is uncertain. The CDR3 runs 12 residues. Germline assignment: CDR1 DFQATT and CDR2 SNEGSKA (reference sequence). CDR3 sequence (DNA): TGCAGTGTTAGAGGAGGCAATCAGCCCCAGCATTTT. Translated, it gives CSVRGGNQPQHF.